The clone carrying this TCR beta chain was seen more than once but under ten times. This sample stems from a study of blood T cell repertoires in COVID-19. CDR3 size: 16 residues. CDR1 LGHDT and CDR2 YNNKEL come from the germline V gene (reference sequence). With V trimmed by 4 bases and J by 11 bases, 18 bases remained unmatched. Only in-frame clones appear in the TCRdb table, and some are missing; sequencing was by immunoSEQ multiplex PCR. The repertoire holds about 210,000 clones, with about 85% as singletons. Sample: peripheral blood. The V gene is TRBV3-1 (or the pseudogene TRBV3-2), the J gene TRBJ2-7; TRBD1 matches 9 bases. The receptor's source is a woman of 80 years or more with acute or convalescent COVID-19. Here the CDR3 reads CASSPSGTGNGGREYF. In DNA form, the CDR3 reads TGTGCCAGCAGCCCCTCCGGGACAGGGAATGGGGGGAGAGAGTACTTC.